One and the same sample provided the 14 T cell receptor beta chains below, sequenced in a study of T-cell memory formation after mild COVID-19 listed by TCRdb under 2021. Libraries were built with 5' RACE. Sequencing instrument: Illumina NovaSeq 6000. The public reads were reanalyzed by TCRdb: fastp trimming at Q25, MiXCR alignment, in-frame beta chains only. One record per CDR3 amino acid sequence lists the most common genes and DNA. The table for this sample lists under 400,000 distinct CDR3 sequences; around a fifth of them were counted only once. In total, the top ten clones hold approximately 13% of the sample. The sequencing sample was made of PBMCs or a T cell subset sorted from them (not recorded which). These receptors came from an adult woman who had mild COVID-19 (a few samples of this study predate the infection). The sample titles of this study are shuffled in the database, so cell type and time point are left out; the donor was told from shared clones.

This chain uses TRBV4-1 with TRBJ2-7; unclear D gene. Trimming left V 1 base short and J 0 bases short, with 10 bases between. Germline V CDR1 and CDR2: MGHRA, YSYEKL. The CDR3 length is 15 residues. CDR3 nucleotides: TGCGCCAGCAGCCAAGTGACCGGGCTCTCCTACGAGCAGTACTTC. This gives the protein CASSQVTGLSYEQYF.

CDR3 loop: CSVIPPGSREQFF. The CDR3 nucleotides are TGCAGCGTCATACCCCCAGGGTCCAGGGAGCAGTTCTTC. The V call is TRBV29-1, the J call TRBJ2-1; TRBD1 might be the D (5 bases). Trimming shortened V by 6 bases and J by 10 bases, and 19 bases separated the two germline ends. The V gene's germline CDR1 is SQVTM and CDR2 ANQGSEA. The CDR3 is made up of 13 amino acids.

V gene TRBV12-3 or TRBV12-4 combines with J gene TRBJ2-1; perhaps TRBD2 as D (5 bases). V gave up 7 bases and J gave up 9 bases, with 13 bases separating them. The CDR3 consists of 12 residues. In DNA form, the CDR3 reads TGTGCCAGCAACCGGGGATTTAGTGAGCAGTTCTTC. Protein product: CASNRGFSEQFF.

There are a few counts of this clonotype. The genes are TRBV29-1 and TRBJ2-1, with unresolved D. There are 12 residues in the CDR3. V lost 3 bases, J lost 3 bases, and 6 bases lay in between. CDR1 is SQVTM, CDR2 ANQGSEA, per germline. CDR3 nucleotide sequence: TGCAGCGTTGACTTAGACTACAATGAGCAGTTCTTC. Protein: CSVDLDYNEQFF.

The CDR3, as DNA: TGTGCCATCAGACCGGGACAGGGGACGGAGAACACTGAAGCTTTCTTT. The encoded protein is CAIRPGQGTENTEAFF. This sequence joins TRBV10-3 and TRBJ1-1; TRBD1 agrees at 10 bases. V was pared by 6 bases and J by 1 base, with 8 bases of the junction left unmatched. The CDR3 extends over 16 amino acids. Per the germline V gene, CDR1 is ENHRY and CDR2 is SYGVKD.

At least ten counts were recorded for this clonotype. This chain links TRBV5-1 with TRBJ1-2, with D unresolved. The germline V and J ends were trimmed by 0 bases and 1 base, with 4 bases remaining between them. There are 13 residues in the CDR3. CDR1 is SGHRS and CDR2 is YFSETQ in the germline V gene. In DNA form, the CDR3 reads TGCGCCAGCAGCTTGGATCGTAACTATGGCTACACCTTC. Protein product: CASSLDRNYGYTF.

This clonotype was recorded a few times. J is TRBJ2-7 and V is TRBV13; 7 nucleotides align to TRBD1. This CDR3 comprises 14 residues. From germline, CDR1 is PRHDT and CDR2 FYEKMQ (reference sequence). Germline trimming cut 6 bases from V and 0 bases from J; bases unmatched to any gene: 5. CDR3 amino acids: CASREGTDSYEQYF. For the CDR3, the DNA is TGTGCCAGCAGAGAAGGGACAGACTCCTACGAGCAGTACTTC.

This clonotype was counted a few times. The rearrangement joins TRBV6-2 or TRBV6-3 to TRBJ2-1, with D hard to call. Trimming cost V 6 bases and J 3 bases, with 12 bases left between them. The germline CDR1 and CDR2 sequences are MNHEY and SVGEGT. This CDR3 has 14 amino acids. CDR3 sequence reads: CASSRGPNYNEQFF. For the CDR3, the DNA is TGTGCCAGCAGCCGAGGACCTAACTACAATGAGCAGTTCTTC.

This clonotype showed up just a few times. The J gene is TRBJ1-3, the V gene TRBV20-1; D is unclear. Trimming left V 5 bases short and J 0 bases short, with 11 bases between. This CDR3 is 14 amino acids long. Per germline, CDR1 DFQATT and CDR2 SNEGSKA (reference sequence). The CDR3 nucleotides read TGCAGTGCTTCGGTCAGTTACTCTGGAAACACCATATATTTT. Translated: CSASVSYSGNTIYF.

The chain uses TRBV9 and TRBJ2-7, with 10 bases fitting TRBD1. J was trimmed by 1 base and V by 3 bases; bases with no gene match: 4. Germline CDR1 and CDR2: SGDLS and YYNGEE. CDR3 length: 15 amino acids. The chain's CDR3 is CASSAPGQGSYEQYF. Written as DNA, the CDR3 is TGTGCCAGCAGCGCCCCGGGACAGGGGTCCTACGAGCAGTACTTC.

This clonotype was observed a handful of times. The V gene is TRBV7-9, the J gene TRBJ2-7, with 10 bases aligning to TRBD1. Germline trimming cut 5 bases from V and 4 bases from J; bases unmatched to any gene: 14. The CDR3 spans 17 residues. Germline loops: CDR1 SEHNR, CDR2 FQNEAQ (reference sequence). CDR3 sequence (DNA): TGTGCCAGCAGCCCCCCCAACCGGGACAGGGGAATGTACGAGCAGTACTTC. Protein: CASSPPNRDRGMYEQYF.

The chain joins TRBV3-1 to TRBJ1-2, with TRBD1 as a possible D gene (5 bases). This CDR3 has 15 residues. The V gene's germline CDR1 is LGHDT and CDR2 YNNKEL (reference sequence). V was clipped by 1 base and J by 6 bases, with 15 bases between them. CDR3: CASSQVLQGGHGYTF. CDR3 nucleotides: TGTGCCAGCAGCCAAGTGCTGCAGGGAGGGCATGGCTACACCTTC.

This clonotype was detected ten times or more. The chain employs TRBV7-2 and TRBJ2-5; D call uncertain. The V end was cut by 3 bases, the J end by 2 bases, with 7 bases between. CDR1 is SGHTA and CDR2 is FQGNSA in the germline V gene. This CDR3 comprises 13 residues. CDR3 bases: TGTGCCAGCAGCTTCCGGGTTCAAGAGACCCAGTACTTC. Protein product: CASSFRVQETQYF.

The chain couples TRBV10-3 to TRBJ2-7, with 10 bases matching TRBD1. The CDR3 consists of 14 residues. Germline CDR1 ENHRY, CDR2 SYGVKD. The trim removed 8 bases at V and 4 bases at J, leaving 8 bases unmatched. The CDR3 bases are TGTGCCATCTCGCTGGGGGGACAGGGGTACGAGCAGTACTTC. Translating it yields CAISLGGQGYEQYF.